This paragraph covers one T cell receptor (beta chain) sequence. This entry belongs to a study of blood T cell repertoires in COVID-19. Study-level information: Whether acute or convalescent, the COVID-19 samples came from the United States, Italy and Spain. The analysed material was cDNA or gDNA that came from T cells, B-cell-depleted T cells, or PBMCs.

This CDR3 has 15 amino acids. Germline V gives CDR1 KGHSH, CDR2 LQKENI. V lost 6 bases, J lost 3 bases, and 2 bases stayed unmatched. Libraries were prepared by immunoSEQ multiplex PCR; TCRdb keeps only in-frame clonotypes and omits some of them. The sample gives 30,000 to 40,000 clones, about 93% of which show up once; about 5.5% is in the top ten. The gene calls are TRBV18 and TRBJ2-3, with 14 bases that match TRBD2. The specimen sequenced was peripheral blood. This TCR was sampled from a human donor in a cohort sampled during active COVID-19. In nucleotides, the CDR3 is TGTGCCAGCTCGCGACTAGCGGGAGGGACAGATACGCAGTATTTT. Residues: CASSRLAGGTDTQYF. Using reference TRBV18 and TRBJ2-3 for the parts outside the CDR3, the full variable domain is NAGVMQNPRHLVRRRGQEARLRCSPMKGHSHVYWYRQLPEEGLKFMVYLQKENIIDESGMPKERFSAEFPKEGPSILRIQQVVRGDSAAYFCASSRLAGGTDTQYFGPGTRLTVL.